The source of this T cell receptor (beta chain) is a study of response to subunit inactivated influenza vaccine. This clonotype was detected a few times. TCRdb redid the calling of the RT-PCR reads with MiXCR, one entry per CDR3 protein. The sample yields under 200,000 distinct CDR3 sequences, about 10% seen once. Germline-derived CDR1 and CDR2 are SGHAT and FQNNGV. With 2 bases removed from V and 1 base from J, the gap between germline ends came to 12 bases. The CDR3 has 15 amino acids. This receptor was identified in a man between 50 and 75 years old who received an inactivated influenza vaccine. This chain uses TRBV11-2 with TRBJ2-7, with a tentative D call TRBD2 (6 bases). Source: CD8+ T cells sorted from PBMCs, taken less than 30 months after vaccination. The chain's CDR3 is CASSLIWGLSYEQYF. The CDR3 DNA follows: TGTGCCAGCAGCTTAATCTGGGGACTTTCCTACGAGCAGTACTTC.